Listed here are 6 T cell receptor beta chains from one sample, sequenced in a study of post-analysis software for immune sequencing data. Broader study findings: Included in a set of 5 or 6 TRBV segments more frequent in patients than controls were TRBV5-6, TRBV5-1 and TRBV20-1.

No antigens are known for them. Each TCR beta cDNA library carried unique molecular identifiers. TCRdb reanalysed the PCR reads using MiXCR and keeps one entry per CDR3 protein. The repertoire holds fewer than 850,000 distinct CDR3 sequences, with roughly 30% as singletons. Sequencing was done on a sample of blood. The receptors derive from a girl aged 10-17 years with multiple sclerosis.

The V gene is TRBV4-3, the J gene TRBJ1-2, with 9 bases that match TRBD1. CDR1 is LGHNA, CDR2 YSLEER, per germline. The CDR3 length is 16 residues. Trimming at V came to 2 bases and at J to 2 bases, leaving 6 bases not matched to a gene. The CDR3 spells CASSQSPTGGNYGYTF. CDR3 nucleotide sequence: TGCGCCAGCAGCCAATCTCCGACAGGGGGGAACTATGGCTACACCTTC.

This chain joins TRBV6-2 or TRBV6-3 and TRBJ2-1, with TRBD2 matching 7 bases. The germline gives CDR1 MNHEY, CDR2 SVGEGT. V lost 6 bases to trimming and J lost 4 bases; unmatched junction nucleotides: 12. The CDR3 loop spans 16 amino acids. CDR3 protein: CASSHPQERGYNEQFF. The DNA for the CDR3 is TGTGCCAGCAGCCACCCCCAGGAGCGGGGATACAATGAGCAGTTCTTC.

This chain links TRBV4-1 with TRBJ2-1, with a weak D call TRBD2 (6 bases). Deletions cut 0 bases from V and 4 bases from J, with 16 bases between. The CDR3 is 17 amino acids. Germline values: CDR1 MGHRA, CDR2 YSYEKL. The chain's CDR3 is CASSQEDRASVYNEQFF. CDR3 nucleotide sequence: TGCGCCAGCAGCCAAGAAGATCGGGCTAGCGTATACAATGAGCAGTTCTTC.

This clonotype showed up just a few times. This sequence joins TRBV4-2 and TRBJ2-5, with 10 bases identical to TRBD2. V lost 0 bases and J lost 9; bases outside the gene matches: 7. Germline assignment: CDR1 LGHNA and CDR2 YNFKEQ. CDR3 length: 15 residues. Written as DNA, the CDR3 is TGTGCCAGCAGCCAAGAAGCGGGGGGGCAGCAGCCCCAGTACTTC. It is translated as CASSQEAGGQQPQYF.

The chain combines TRBV7-2 with TRBJ2-1, with D possibly matching TRBD2 (5 bases). The CDR3 contains 14 residues. V was cut by 2 bases and J by 5 bases, with 10 bases left in between. Germline V gene sequence: CDR1 SGHTA, CDR2 FQGNSA. As DNA, the CDR3 is TGTGCCAGCAGCTTACAACCTAGCAACAATGAGCAGTTCTTC. Translated, it gives CASSLQPSNNEQFF.

The chain recombines TRBV5-6 with TRBJ2-2, with TRBD2 as a possible D gene (6 bases). V lost 6 bases and J lost 0, with 15 bases in between. CDR1 SGHDT and CDR2 YYEEEE come from the germline V gene. CDR3 length equals 16 residues. The CDR3 protein is CASTQGWGANTGELFF. The CDR3 DNA reads as TGTGCCAGCACCCAGGGCTGGGGGGCGAACACCGGGGAGCTGTTTTTT.